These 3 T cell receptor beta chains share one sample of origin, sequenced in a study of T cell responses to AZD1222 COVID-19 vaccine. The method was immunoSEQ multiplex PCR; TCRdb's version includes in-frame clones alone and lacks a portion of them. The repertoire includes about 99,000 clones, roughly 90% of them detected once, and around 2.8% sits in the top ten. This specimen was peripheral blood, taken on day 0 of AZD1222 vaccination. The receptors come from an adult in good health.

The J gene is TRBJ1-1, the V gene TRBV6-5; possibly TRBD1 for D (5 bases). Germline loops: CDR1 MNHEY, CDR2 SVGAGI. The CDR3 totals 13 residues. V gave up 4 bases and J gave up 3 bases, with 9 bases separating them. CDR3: CASSSTGYTEAFF. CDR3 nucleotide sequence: TGTGCCAGCAGTTCCACAGGTTACACTGAAGCTTTCTTT.

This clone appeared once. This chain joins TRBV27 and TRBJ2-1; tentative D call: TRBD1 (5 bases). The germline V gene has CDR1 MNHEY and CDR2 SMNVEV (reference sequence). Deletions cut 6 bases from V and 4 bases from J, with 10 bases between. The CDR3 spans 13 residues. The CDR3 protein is CASRGLGYNEQFF. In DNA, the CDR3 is TGTGCCAGCAGGGGGCTGGGGTACAATGAGCAGTTCTTC.

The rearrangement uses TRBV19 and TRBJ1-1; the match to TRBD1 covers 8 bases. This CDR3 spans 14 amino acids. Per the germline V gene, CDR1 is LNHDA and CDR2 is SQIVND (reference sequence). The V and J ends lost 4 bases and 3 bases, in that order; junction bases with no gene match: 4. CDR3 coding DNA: TGTGCCAGTAGTACGGGACAGGTGTACACTGAAGCTTTCTTT. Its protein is CASSTGQVYTEAFF.